This TCR beta chain was sequenced for a study of blood T cell repertoires in COVID-19. The overall study: Samples representing acute and convalescent COVID-19 were sourced from the United States, Italy and Spain. In each case, the material was cDNA or gDNA derived from T cells, B-cell-depleted T cells, or PBMCs.

Germline CDR1 is SGHRS and CDR2 is YFSETQ. The CDR3 is made up of 18 amino acids. Trimming stripped 5 bases from V and 1 base from J, with 22 bases between. Study processing details: Amplification from reference gene primers served as the basis for estimated nucleated cell counts. Assay: immunoSEQ multiplex PCR; the TCRdb copy retains only in-frame clones and omits some. The V and J calls and clone size were taken over from that table, and D and trimming were inferred from the DNA. The sample includes some 220,000 clones, over 80% of them seen just once. The chain links TRBV5-1 to TRBJ2-1, with a tentative D call TRBD1 (6 bases). Sequencing used peripheral blood. This TCR came from a human donor in a cohort sampled during active COVID-19. The CDR3 nucleotides are TGCGCCAGCAGTCAAGGAGGTGGACAGACAATTTCCTACAATGAGCAGTTCTTC. Its translation: CASSQGGGQTISYNEQFF.